This T cell receptor beta chain was recovered during a study of cytomegalovirus exposure and HLA in healthy donors. Overall study: The same platform used for the approximately 670 first-cohort repertoires was also used for the 120 or so validation repertoires, as a later analysis reported.

TCRdb's table, derived via immunoSEQ multiplex PCR, lists solely in-frame clones and lacks some. Among about 330,000 clones listed, about 90% were seen once. These donors were members of the approximately 110-subject validation cohort, a group separate from the approximately 640-subject first cohort. CDR1 and CDR2 from the germline V gene are SGHAT and FQNNGV. CDR3 size: 18 residues. The V segment lost 7 bases and the J segment 2 bases; nucleotides outside the gene matches: 16. The clonotype comes from a woman between 25 and 40 years old in good health and CMV-seropositive. Material for sequencing was PBMCs. The V call is TRBV11-2, the J call TRBJ2-1, with 8 bases matching TRBD2. CDR3 loop: CASTRHNWRGVPYNEQFF. Written as DNA, the CDR3 is TGTGCCAGCACAAGGCATAACTGGCGGGGGGTTCCCTACAATGAGCAGTTCTTC.